One sample yielded the 7 T cell receptor beta chains listed below, sequenced in a study of blood T cell repertoires in COVID-19 (TCRdb year 2020). Libraries were prepared through the immunoSEQ multiplex PCR assay. This immuneACCESS table, as held by TCRdb, lists in-frame sequences with V and J called but not all clones. Of the missing ones, under half trace to an unresolved V gene in checked studies; the others have no known cause. This sample holds tens of thousands of clones; around 84% were observed only once. The ten biggest clones cover about 24% of the sample. The sample comprised peripheral blood. The receptors stem from a woman older than 75 in a cohort sampled during active or convalescent COVID-19.

The J gene is TRBJ2-1, the V gene TRBV3-1 (or the pseudogene TRBV3-2); a weak D match, TRBD1 (5 bases). This CDR3 is built from 15 residues. Trimming pared 4 bases from V and 2 bases from J, leaving 12 bases between. Per the germline V gene, CDR1 is LGHDT and CDR2 is YNNKEL (reference sequence). Here the CDR3 DNA reads TGTGCCAGCAGCCCCAGGGTAGAACCCTACAATGAGCAGTTCTTC. Translated, it gives CASSPRVEPYNEQFF.

The V call is TRBV6-2 or TRBV6-3, the J call TRBJ2-3, with 9 bases fitting TRBD2. Germline CDR1 is MNHEY and CDR2 is SVGEGT. The junction had 3 bases not matched to a gene; V was cut back by 6 bases and J by 2 bases. This CDR3 region has 14 residues. Here the CDR3 reads CASRPSGTTDTQYF. The DNA of the CDR3 is TGTGCCAGCAGACCTAGCGGGACCACAGATACGCAGTATTTT.

The genes are TRBV5-3 and TRBJ1-4; D unresolved. TRBV5-3 is an ORF; its function is uncertain. The CDR3 runs 10 residues. V was shortened by 10 bases and J by 5 bases, with 6 bases between the two germline ends. The CDR3 DNA reads TGTGCCCAGAGGAATGAAAAACTGTTTTTT. Translated, it gives CAQRNEKLFF.

J is TRBJ2-3 and V is TRBV4-2, with unresolved D. The CDR3 is made up of 14 amino acids. V was trimmed by 0 bases and J by 2 bases, leaving 6 bases between them. The germline V gene has CDR1 LGHNA and CDR2 YNFKEQ. The CDR3 protein is CASSQDSITDTQYF. CDR3 coding DNA: TGTGCCAGCAGCCAAGATAGTATCACAGATACGCAGTATTTT.

The chain has TRBV7-2 and TRBJ1-5; D remains unclear. The V and J ends lost 1 base and 0 bases respectively, with 10 bases between them. Germline values: CDR1 SGHTA, CDR2 FQGNSA. The CDR3 covers 16 residues. The CDR3 DNA is TGTGCCAGCAGCTTAGTGCCCCCCTATAGCAATCAGCCCCAGCATTTT. As protein: CASSLVPPYSNQPQHF.

This sequence joins TRBV19 and TRBJ2-1; 10 bases fit TRBD2. CDR1 LNHDA and CDR2 SQIVND come from the germline V gene (reference sequence). V was pared by 10 bases and J by 8 bases, with 23 bases of the junction left unmatched. CDR3 length: 18 residues. The CDR3 protein is CATRPLTLAGGQGDEQFF. Written as DNA, the CDR3 is TGTGCCACCCGACCCCTTACATTAGCGGGAGGTCAGGGGGATGAGCAGTTCTTC.

The chain uses TRBV3-1 (or the pseudogene TRBV3-2) and TRBJ2-2, with a weak D call TRBD2 (5 bases). The V end lost 4 bases, the J end lost 7 bases, and 16 bases lay between the germline ends. The CDR3 has 15 amino acids. In germline, CDR1 is LGHDT, CDR2 YNNKEL (reference sequence). The CDR3 here is CASSRERYYSGELFF. CDR3 nucleotides: TGTGCCAGCAGCCGGGAGAGGTATTATAGCGGGGAGCTGTTTTTT.